This T cell receptor (beta chain) appears in the sequencing data of a study of T cell repertoires in cytomegalovirus infection. The CDR3 loop spans 15 amino acids. CDR1 MGHRA and CDR2 YSYEKL come from the germline V gene. V trimming: 0 bases; J trimming: 2 bases; junction bases outside the gene matches: 3. This clonotype was found many times. One entry per CDR3 protein, called by TCRdb with MiXCR from the reads. The data hold 250,000 or so distinct CDR3 sequences, with approximately 15% observed a single time. The chain carries TRBV4-1 and TRBJ2-7; 8 positions match TRBD1. The clonotype originates from a human donor in good health (CMV status not recorded). Some clones in this sample may be carry-over from other donors' samples. The sequenced material came from CD8+ T cells from PBMCs. For the CDR3, the DNA is TGCGCCAGCAGCCAAGAGGACAGGGCGCCCTACGAGCAGTACTTC. Amino acid sequence: CASSQEDRAPYEQYF.